In its sample, the clone carrying this T cell receptor (beta chain) was seen many times. What it binds is unknown. Each patient was aged 18 to 65 and had newly diagnosed hyperthyroidism of under 2 months' duration. Uncontrolled infections, other autoimmune diseases, pregnancy or lactation led to exclusion of patients. Diagnoses were established using clinical symptoms, serum thyroxine and TRAb, thyroid ultrasound and orbital computed tomography. This specimen belongs to a study of T cells in Graves' hyperthyroidism and ophthalmopathy. Study-level points and caveats: Appearing also in blood were most of the thyroid clonotypes expanded above 0.001.

This CDR3 is 14 amino acids long. With 6 bases removed from V and 6 bases from J, the gap between germline ends came to 17 bases. Authors of the study amplified TCR beta CDR3 regions from RNA transcripts. HTBI primers were employed in a first-round RT-PCR of the TCR CDR3. From the multiplex PCR reads, TCRdb called clonotypes with MiXCR, one entry per CDR3 protein. The sample contains approximately 500,000 distinct CDR3 sequences, roughly 46% of which appear only once. The sequenced sample was peripheral blood or thyroid tissue (not recorded which). This chain uses TRBV12-3 or TRBV12-4 with TRBJ1-1, with no clear D. The origin of this receptor is a woman between 18 and 30 years old with Graves' hyperthyroidism. The CDR3 loop is CASSIDLMVSEAFF. CDR3 coding DNA: TGTGCCAGCAGCATCGACCTTATGGTGTCTGAAGCTTTCTTT.